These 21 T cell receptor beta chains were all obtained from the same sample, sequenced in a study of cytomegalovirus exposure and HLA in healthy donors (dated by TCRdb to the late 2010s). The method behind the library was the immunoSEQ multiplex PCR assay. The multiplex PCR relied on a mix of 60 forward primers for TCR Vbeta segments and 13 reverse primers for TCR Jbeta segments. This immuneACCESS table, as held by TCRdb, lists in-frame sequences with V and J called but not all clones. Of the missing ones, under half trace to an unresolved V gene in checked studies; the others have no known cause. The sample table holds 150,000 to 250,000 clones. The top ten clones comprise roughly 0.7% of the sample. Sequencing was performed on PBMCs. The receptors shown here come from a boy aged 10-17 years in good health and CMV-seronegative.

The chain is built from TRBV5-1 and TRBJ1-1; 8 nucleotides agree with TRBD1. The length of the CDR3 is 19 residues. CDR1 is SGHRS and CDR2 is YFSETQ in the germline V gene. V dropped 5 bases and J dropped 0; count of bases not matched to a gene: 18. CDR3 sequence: CASSLPGTGERLMNTEAFF. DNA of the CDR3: TGCGCCAGCAGTCTTCCCGGGACAGGAGAAAGGTTGATGAACACTGAAGCTTTCTTT.

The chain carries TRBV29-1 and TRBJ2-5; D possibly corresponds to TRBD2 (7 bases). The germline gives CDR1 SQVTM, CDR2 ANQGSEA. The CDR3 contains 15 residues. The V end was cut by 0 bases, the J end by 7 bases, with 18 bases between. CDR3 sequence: CSVEDRGGGVLTQYF. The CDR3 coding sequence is TGCAGCGTTGAAGATAGGGGGGGTGGAGTTTTGACCCAGTACTTC.

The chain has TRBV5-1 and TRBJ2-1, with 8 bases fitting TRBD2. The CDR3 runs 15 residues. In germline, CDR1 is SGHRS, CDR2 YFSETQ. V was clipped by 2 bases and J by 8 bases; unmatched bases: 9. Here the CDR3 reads CASSFRGGGLDEQFF. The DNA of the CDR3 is TGCGCCAGCAGCTTTCGCGGCGGGGGGCTCGATGAGCAGTTCTTC. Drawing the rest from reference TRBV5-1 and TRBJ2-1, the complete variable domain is KAGVTQTPRYLIKTRGQQVTLSCSPISGHRSVSWYQQTPGQGLQFLFEYFSETQRNKGNFPGRFSGRQFSNSRSEMNVSTLELGDSALYLCASSFRGGGLDEQFFGPGTRLTVL.

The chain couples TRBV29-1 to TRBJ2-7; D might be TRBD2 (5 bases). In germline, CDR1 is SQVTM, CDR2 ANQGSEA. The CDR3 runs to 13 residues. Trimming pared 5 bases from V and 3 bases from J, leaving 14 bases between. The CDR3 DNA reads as TGCAGCGTTCTCCTCGGGGAATACTACGAGCAGTACTTC. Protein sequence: CSVLLGEYYEQYF.

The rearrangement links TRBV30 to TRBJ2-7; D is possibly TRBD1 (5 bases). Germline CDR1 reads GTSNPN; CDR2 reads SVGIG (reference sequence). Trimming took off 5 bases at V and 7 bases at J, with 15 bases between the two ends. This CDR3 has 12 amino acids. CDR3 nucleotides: TGTGCCTGGGCCCGTGGGGCCTGGGAGCAGTACTTC. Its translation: CAWARGAWEQYF.

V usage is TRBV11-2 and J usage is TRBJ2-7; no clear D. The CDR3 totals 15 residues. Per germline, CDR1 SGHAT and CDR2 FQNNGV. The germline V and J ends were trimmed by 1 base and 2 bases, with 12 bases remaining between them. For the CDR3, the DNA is TGTGCCAGCAGCTTAGGGGTTCACAGCACCTACGAGCAGTACTTC. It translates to CASSLGVHSTYEQYF.

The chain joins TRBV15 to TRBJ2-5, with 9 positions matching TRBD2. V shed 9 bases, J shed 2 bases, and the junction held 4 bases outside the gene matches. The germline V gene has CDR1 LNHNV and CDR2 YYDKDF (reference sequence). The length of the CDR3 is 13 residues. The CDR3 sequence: CATAGGNQETQYF. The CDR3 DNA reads TGTGCCACGGCGGGGGGGAATCAAGAGACCCAGTACTTC.

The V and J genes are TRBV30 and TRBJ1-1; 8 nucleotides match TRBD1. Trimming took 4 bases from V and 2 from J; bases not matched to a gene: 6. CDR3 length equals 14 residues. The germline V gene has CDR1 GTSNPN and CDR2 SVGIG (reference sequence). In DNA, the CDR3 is TGTGCCTGGACTTACAGGGGGATTAACACTGAAGCTTTCTTT. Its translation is CAWTYRGINTEAFF.

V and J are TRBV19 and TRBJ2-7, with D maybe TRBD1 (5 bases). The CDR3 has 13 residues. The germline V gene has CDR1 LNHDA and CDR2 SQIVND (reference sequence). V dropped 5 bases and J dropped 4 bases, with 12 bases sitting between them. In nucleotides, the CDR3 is TGTGCCAGTAGTGTCACAGGAGAATACGAGCAGTACTTC. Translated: CASSVTGEYEQYF. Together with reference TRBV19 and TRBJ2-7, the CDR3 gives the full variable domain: DGGITQSPKYLFRKEGQNVTLSCEQNLNHDAMYWYRQDPGQGLRLIYYSQIVNDFQKGDIAEGYSVSREKKESFPLTVTSAQKNPTAFYLCASSVTGEYEQYFGPGTRLTVT.

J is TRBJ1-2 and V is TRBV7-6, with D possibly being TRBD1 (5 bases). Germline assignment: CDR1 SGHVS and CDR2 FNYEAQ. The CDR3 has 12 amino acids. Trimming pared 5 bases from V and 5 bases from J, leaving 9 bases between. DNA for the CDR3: TGTGCCAGCAGCGGGGGGGGTTATGGCTACACCTTC. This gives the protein CASSGGGYGYTF.

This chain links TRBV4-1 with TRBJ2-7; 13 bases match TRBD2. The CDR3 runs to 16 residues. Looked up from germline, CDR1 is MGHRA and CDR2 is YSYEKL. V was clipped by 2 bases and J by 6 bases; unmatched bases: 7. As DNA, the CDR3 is TGCGCCAGCAGCCAATATACTAGCGGGGGGGAGATCGAGCAGTACTTC. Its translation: CASSQYTSGGEIEQYF.

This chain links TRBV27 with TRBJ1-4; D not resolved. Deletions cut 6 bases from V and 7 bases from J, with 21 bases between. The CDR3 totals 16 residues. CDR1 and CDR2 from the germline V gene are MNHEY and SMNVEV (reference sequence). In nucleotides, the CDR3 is TGTGCCAGCAGCCCCTTAGCGGGGAGCTCCGCTGAAAAACTGTTTTTT. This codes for CASSPLAGSSAEKLFF.

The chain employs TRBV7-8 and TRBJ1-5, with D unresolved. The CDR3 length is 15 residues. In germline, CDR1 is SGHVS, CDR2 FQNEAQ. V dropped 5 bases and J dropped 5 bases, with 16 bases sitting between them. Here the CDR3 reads CASSPRVPRDQPQHF. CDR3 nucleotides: TGTGCCAGCAGCCCGCGGGTGCCCCGGGATCAGCCCCAGCATTTT.

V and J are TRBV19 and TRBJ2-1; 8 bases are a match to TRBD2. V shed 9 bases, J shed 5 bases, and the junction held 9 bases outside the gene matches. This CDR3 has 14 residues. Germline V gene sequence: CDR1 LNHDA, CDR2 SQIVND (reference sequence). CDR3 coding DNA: TGTGCCAGGGGCCGGGGGGGAGTGGACAATGAGCAGTTCTTC. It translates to CARGRGGVDNEQFF. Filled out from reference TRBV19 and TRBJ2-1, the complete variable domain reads DGGITQSPKYLFRKEGQNVTLSCEQNLNHDAMYWYRQDPGQGLRLIYYSQIVNDFQKGDIAEGYSVSREKKESFPLTVTSAQKNPTAFYLCARGRGGVDNEQFFGPGTRLTVL.

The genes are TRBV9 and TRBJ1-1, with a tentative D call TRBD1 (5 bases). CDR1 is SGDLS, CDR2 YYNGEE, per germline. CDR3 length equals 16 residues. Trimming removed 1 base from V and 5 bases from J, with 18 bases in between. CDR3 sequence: CASSVLGRAGRTEAFF. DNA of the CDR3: TGTGCCAGCAGCGTATTAGGAAGAGCGGGGCGAACTGAAGCTTTCTTT.

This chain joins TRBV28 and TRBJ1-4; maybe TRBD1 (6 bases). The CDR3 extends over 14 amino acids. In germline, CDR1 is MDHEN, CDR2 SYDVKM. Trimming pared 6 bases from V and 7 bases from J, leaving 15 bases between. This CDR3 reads CASRTTGRGEKLFF. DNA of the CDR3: TGTGCCAGCAGGACGACAGGAAGGGGTGAAAAACTGTTTTTT.

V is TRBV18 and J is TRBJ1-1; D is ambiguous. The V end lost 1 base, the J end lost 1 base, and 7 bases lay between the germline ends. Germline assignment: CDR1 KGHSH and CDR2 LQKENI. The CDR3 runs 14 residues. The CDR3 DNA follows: TGTGCCAGCTCACCACTGGAGGAGAACACTGAAGCTTTCTTT. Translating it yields CASSPLEENTEAFF.

CDR3 region: CASRPGTSGTDTQYF. In DNA form, the CDR3 reads TGCGCCAGCAGACCCGGGACTAGCGGCACAGATACGCAGTATTTT. J is TRBJ2-3 and V is TRBV10-2; the match to TRBD2 covers 10 bases. V lost 6 bases and J lost 1; bases outside the gene matches: 4. The CDR3 loop spans 15 amino acids. The V gene's germline CDR1 is WSHSY and CDR2 SAAADI.

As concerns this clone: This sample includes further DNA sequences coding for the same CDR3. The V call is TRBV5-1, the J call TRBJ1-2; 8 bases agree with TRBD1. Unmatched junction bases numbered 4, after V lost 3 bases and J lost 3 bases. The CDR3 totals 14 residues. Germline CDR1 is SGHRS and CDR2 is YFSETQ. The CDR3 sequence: CASSSGTGDYGYTF. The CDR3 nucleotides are TGCGCCAGCAGCTCCGGGACAGGAGACTATGGCTACACCTTC.

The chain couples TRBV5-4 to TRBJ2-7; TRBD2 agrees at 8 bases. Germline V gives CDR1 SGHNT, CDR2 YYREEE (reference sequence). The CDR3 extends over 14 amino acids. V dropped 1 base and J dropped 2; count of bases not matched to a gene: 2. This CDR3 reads CASSLRGGAYEQYF. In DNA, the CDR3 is TGTGCCAGCAGCTTGCGGGGGGGTGCCTACGAGCAGTACTTC. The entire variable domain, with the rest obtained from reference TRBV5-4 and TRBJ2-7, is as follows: ETGVTQSPTHLIKTRGQQVTLRCSSQSGHNTVSWYQQALGQGPQFIFQYYREEENGRGNFPPRFSGLQFPNYSSELNVNALELDDSALYLCASSLRGGAYEQYFGPGTRLTVT.

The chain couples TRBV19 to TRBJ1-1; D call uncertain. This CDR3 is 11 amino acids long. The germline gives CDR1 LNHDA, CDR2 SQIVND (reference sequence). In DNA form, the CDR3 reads TGTGCGTCCGGCTTCGGGACTGAAGCTTTCTTT. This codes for CASGFGTEAFF.